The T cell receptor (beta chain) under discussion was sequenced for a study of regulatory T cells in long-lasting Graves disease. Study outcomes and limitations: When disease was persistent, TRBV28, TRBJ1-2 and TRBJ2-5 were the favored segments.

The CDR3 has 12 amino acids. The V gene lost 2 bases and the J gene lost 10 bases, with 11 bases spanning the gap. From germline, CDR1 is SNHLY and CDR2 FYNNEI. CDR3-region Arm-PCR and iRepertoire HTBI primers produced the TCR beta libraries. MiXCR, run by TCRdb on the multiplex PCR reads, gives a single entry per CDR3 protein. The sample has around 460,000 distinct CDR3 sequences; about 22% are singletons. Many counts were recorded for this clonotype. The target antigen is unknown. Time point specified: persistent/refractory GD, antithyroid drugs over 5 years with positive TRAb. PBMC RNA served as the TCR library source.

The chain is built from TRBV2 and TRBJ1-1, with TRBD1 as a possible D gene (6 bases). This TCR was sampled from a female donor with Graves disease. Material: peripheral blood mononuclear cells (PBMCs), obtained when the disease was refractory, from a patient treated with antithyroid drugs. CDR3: CASSERGAGAFF. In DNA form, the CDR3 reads TGTGCCAGCAGTGAAAGGGGGGCGGGAGCTTTCTTT.